Shown below are 9 T cell receptor beta chains from a single sample sequenced in a study of blood T cell repertoires in COVID-19. Produced via immunoSEQ multiplex PCR; TCRdb's table is partial and in-frame only. Seen here are 350,000 to 550,000 clones, roughly nine tenths observed once, and the top ten hold 1.5% to 2%. Input material: PBMCs or T cells enriched from blood (not recorded which). The origin of the receptors is a woman younger than 35 with acute COVID-19.

The chain combines TRBV5-6 with TRBJ1-6; D might be TRBD1 (5 bases). This CDR3 is built from 17 residues. CDR1 is SGHDT and CDR2 is YYEEEE in the germline V gene. Between the trimmed V and J ends, which lost 4 bases and 0 bases, there was a span of 14 bases. Here the CDR3 DNA reads TGTGCCAGCAGCCCGGGAACGGGGGTCTCCTATAATTCACCCCTCCACTTT. Protein sequence: CASSPGTGVSYNSPLHF.

CDR3 sequence reads: CASSNRNTEAFF. The CDR3 DNA reads TGCGCCAGCAGTAATAGGAACACTGAAGCTTTCTTT. The chain uses TRBV10-1 and TRBJ1-1; no reliable D call. CDR1 WNHNN and CDR2 SYGVQD come from the germline V gene (reference sequence). The CDR3 has 12 residues. V gave up 5 bases and J gave up 1 base, with 5 bases separating them.

The chain has TRBV27 and TRBJ2-5, with TRBD1 matching 10 bases. This CDR3 has 15 residues. Losses at the gene ends were 5 bases for V and 5 bases for J; bases not matched to a gene: 8. Germline loops: CDR1 MNHEY, CDR2 SMNVEV (reference sequence). The CDR3 region has the DNA TGTGCCAGCAGTCCCTCGGACAGGGGGTGGGAGACCCAGTACTTC. Residues: CASSPSDRGWETQYF.

The V gene is TRBV4-3, the J gene TRBJ2-7, with a weak D call TRBD1 (5 bases). The CDR3 sequence is 16 residues long. Per the germline V gene, CDR1 is LGHNA and CDR2 is YSLEER. Trimming removed 0 bases at V and 1 base at J, with 13 bases between. The CDR3: CASSQDDSPDSYEQYF. Here the CDR3 DNA reads TGCGCCAGCAGCCAAGATGACAGTCCCGATTCCTACGAGCAGTACTTC.

This sequence joins TRBV27 and TRBJ1-5; D is unclear. With 4 bases removed from V and 5 bases from J, the gap between germline ends came to 15 bases. CDR1 and CDR2 from the germline V gene are MNHEY and SMNVEV (reference sequence). This CDR3 has 15 amino acids. CDR3 sequence reads: CASSSTTGRYQPQHF. CDR3 bases: TGTGCCAGCAGTTCAACCACGGGGAGGTATCAGCCCCAGCATTTT.

This chain joins TRBV12-5 and TRBJ2-5; 11 bases agree with TRBD2. The CDR3 spans 16 residues. Germline assignment: CDR1 LGHNT and CDR2 FRNRAP. Trimming took 5 bases from V and 1 from J; bases not matched to a gene: 6. Here the CDR3 reads CASGQGLAATQETQYF. Written as DNA, the CDR3 is TGTGCTAGTGGTCAGGGACTAGCGGCAACCCAAGAGACCCAGTACTTC.

V usage is TRBV4-1 and J usage is TRBJ1-6, with a weak D call TRBD1 (6 bases). Germline values: CDR1 MGHRA, CDR2 YSYEKL. There are 16 residues in the CDR3. V was clipped by 2 bases and J by 7 bases, with 15 bases between them. DNA for the CDR3: TGCGCCAGCAGCCAAACGACCGGGACACCAAATTCACCCCTCCACTTT. Translating it yields CASSQTTGTPNSPLHF.

The rearrangement joins TRBV7-9 to TRBJ1-1, with a tentative D call TRBD1 (6 bases). The V gene lost 1 base and the J gene lost 4 bases, with 13 bases spanning the gap. Germline V CDR1 and CDR2: SEHNR, FQNEAQ (reference sequence). The CDR3 is made up of 15 amino acids. CDR3 in amino acids: CASSLGDRSGTEAFF. The CDR3 DNA reads as TGTGCCAGCAGCTTAGGAGACAGGTCGGGCACTGAAGCTTTCTTT.

This clone was recorded a few times. This sequence joins TRBV5-1 and TRBJ1-2, with TRBD1 matching over 7 bases. The trim removed 5 bases at V and 10 bases at J, leaving 14 bases unmatched. This CDR3 has 14 amino acids. Germline V gene lookup returns CDR1 SGHRS and CDR2 YFSETQ. CDR3 protein: CASSQNRGGSVYTF. As DNA, the CDR3 is TGCGCCAGCAGTCAGAACAGGGGCGGGTCCGTCTACACCTTC.